What follows describes a single T cell receptor beta chain. Its antigen remains unidentified. The CDR3 contains 15 residues. J gave up 3 bases and V 6 bases, and 9 bases lay outside the gene matches. The germline gives CDR1 MDHEN, CDR2 SYDVKM. One entry per CDR3 protein, called by TCRdb with MiXCR from the 5' RACE reads. Counted here are about 64,000 distinct CDR3 sequences, about 20% occurring once; the ten biggest clones make up 2.9%. Findings of the study overall: Tumor Tregs overlapped most with tumor, then blood, naive CD4+ cells.

The source of this sequence is a female donor with breast cancer. Sequenced: memory CD4+ T cells sorted from a lymph node. Noted subset: memory CD4+ T cells, CD4+CD45RO+CD25-. This chain joins TRBV28 and TRBJ2-7, with 9 nucleotides matching TRBD1. CDR3: CASRSGDRVSYEQYF. Here the CDR3 DNA reads TGTGCCAGCAGGTCAGGGGACAGGGTCAGCTACGAGCAGTACTTC.